This T cell receptor beta chain was sequenced for a study of T cell repertoires in cytomegalovirus infection. At the level of the study: It was recently identified HLA-C-restricted and well-studied HLA-B-restricted CMV epitopes that the study used. Shared public TCR beta signatures pointed to both CMV infection and a matching HLA type.

Findings and caveats of the study: Using cumulative public TCR beta family frequency, the authors identified those who carried CMV together with the relevant HLA. Dominating the ex vivo response were HLA-C-restricted CMV-specific TCR beta clonotypes.

TCRdb processed the reads anew with MiXCR; each CDR3 protein has one entry. The sample contains over 250,000 distinct CDR3 sequences, roughly a fifth of which appear only once. This clonotype was counted ten times or more. Its antigen is still unknown. This sequence was found in a human donor in good health (CMV status not recorded). Some clones in this sample may be carry-over from other donors' samples. The material sequenced was cultured PBMCs, taken from culture after CMV antigen stimulation.

CDR3 loop: CASSRTSGAYNEQFF. The CDR3 nucleotides are TGTGCCAGCTCAAGGACTAGCGGGGCCTACAATGAGCAGTTCTTC. The rearrangement uses TRBV18 and TRBJ2-1; 12 bases line up with TRBD2. Germline loops: CDR1 KGHSH, CDR2 LQKENI. The CDR3 sequence is 15 residues long. The junction had 1 base not matched to a gene; V was cut back by 5 bases and J by 2 bases. Full variable domain (missing parts from reference TRBV18 and TRBJ2-1): NAGVMQNPRHLVRRRGQEARLRCSPMKGHSHVYWYRQLPEEGLKFMVYLQKENIIDESGMPKERFSAEFPKEGPSILRIQQVVRGDSAAYFCASSRTSGAYNEQFFGPGTRLTVL.